This TCR beta chain was sequenced in a study of blood T cell repertoires in COVID-19. Looking at the study overall: Both acute and convalescent COVID-19 samples were obtained from the United States, Italy and Spain.

Original handling: Reference gene primer amplification gave nucleated cell count estimates. Clones were sequenced by immunoSEQ multiplex PCR, and TCRdb holds only the in-frame ones, with some missing. V, J and clone size were drawn from that table, and D and trimming were deduced from the DNA. This sample has 100,000 to 150,000 clones, with approximately 86% found just once. A Seattle source enrolled patients during active infection and followed them longitudinally. Germline V gene lookup returns CDR1 MNHNY and CDR2 SVGAGI (reference sequence). The CDR3 runs 13 residues. V was shortened by 8 bases and J by 1 base, with 10 bases between the two germline ends.

Sequenced sample: peripheral blood. The chain is built from TRBV6-6 and TRBJ2-3; D perhaps matches TRBD2 (7 bases). The source of this sequence is a woman in her 70s with COVID-19, enrolled during active disease. The CDR3 nucleotides read TGTGCCAGCCTCGGGGGGCGCACAGATACGCAGTATTTT. Amino acids: CASLGGRTDTQYF.